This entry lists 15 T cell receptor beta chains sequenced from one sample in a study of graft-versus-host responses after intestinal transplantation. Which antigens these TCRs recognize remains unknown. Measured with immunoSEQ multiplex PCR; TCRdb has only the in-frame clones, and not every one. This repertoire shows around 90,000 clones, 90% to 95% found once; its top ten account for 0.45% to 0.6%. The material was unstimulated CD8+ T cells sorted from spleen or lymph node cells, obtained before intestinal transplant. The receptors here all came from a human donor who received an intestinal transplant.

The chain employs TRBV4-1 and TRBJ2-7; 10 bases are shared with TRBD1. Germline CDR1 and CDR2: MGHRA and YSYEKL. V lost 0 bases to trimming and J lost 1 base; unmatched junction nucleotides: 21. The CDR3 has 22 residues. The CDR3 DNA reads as TGCGCCAGCAGCCAAGATGGGGAATTGGGACAGGGGATGGTTCGGGCATCCTACGAGCAGTACTTC. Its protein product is CASSQDGELGQGMVRASYEQYF.

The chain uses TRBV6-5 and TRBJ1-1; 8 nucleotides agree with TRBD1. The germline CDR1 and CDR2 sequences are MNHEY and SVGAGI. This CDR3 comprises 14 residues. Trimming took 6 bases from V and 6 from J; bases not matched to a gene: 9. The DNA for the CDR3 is TGTGCCAGCAGACCCGGACAGGGTTTCCCTGAAGCTTTCTTT. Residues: CASRPGQGFPEAFF.

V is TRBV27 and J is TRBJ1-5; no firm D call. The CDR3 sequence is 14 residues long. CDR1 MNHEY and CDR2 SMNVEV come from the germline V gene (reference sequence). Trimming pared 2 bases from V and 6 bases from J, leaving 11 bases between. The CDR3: CASSLRGIGQPQHF. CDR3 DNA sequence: TGTGCCAGCAGTTTAAGAGGAATCGGTCAGCCCCAGCATTTT.

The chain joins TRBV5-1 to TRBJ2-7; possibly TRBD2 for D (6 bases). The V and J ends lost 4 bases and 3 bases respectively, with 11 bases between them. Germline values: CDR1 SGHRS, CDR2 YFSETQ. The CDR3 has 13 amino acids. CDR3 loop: CASSPDGSYEQYF. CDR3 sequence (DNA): TGCGCCAGCAGCCCGGACGGGAGCTACGAGCAGTACTTC.

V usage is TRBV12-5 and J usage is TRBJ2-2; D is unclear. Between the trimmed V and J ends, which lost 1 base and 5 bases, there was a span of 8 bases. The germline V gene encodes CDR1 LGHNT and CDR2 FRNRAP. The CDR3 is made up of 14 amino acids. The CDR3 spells CASGLATGTGELFF. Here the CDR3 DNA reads TGTGCTAGTGGTTTGGCTACTGGTACCGGGGAGCTGTTTTTT.

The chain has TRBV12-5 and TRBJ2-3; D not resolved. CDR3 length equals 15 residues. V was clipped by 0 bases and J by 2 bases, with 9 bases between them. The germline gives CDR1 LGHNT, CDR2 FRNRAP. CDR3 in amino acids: CASGLVPGDTDTQYF. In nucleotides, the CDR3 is TGTGCTAGTGGTTTGGTACCGGGTGACACAGATACGCAGTATTTT.

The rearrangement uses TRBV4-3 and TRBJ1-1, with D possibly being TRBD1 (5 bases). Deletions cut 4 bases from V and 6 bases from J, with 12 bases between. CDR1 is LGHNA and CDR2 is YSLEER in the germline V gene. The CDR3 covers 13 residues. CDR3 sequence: CASSPAGSPEAFF. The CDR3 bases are TGCGCCAGCAGCCCTGCAGGGTCGCCTGAAGCTTTCTTT.

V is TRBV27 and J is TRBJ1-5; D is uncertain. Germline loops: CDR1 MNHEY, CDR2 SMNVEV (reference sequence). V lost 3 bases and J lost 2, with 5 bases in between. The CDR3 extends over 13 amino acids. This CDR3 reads CASSFGGNQPQHF. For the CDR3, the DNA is TGTGCCAGCAGTTTCGGTGGCAATCAGCCCCAGCATTTT.

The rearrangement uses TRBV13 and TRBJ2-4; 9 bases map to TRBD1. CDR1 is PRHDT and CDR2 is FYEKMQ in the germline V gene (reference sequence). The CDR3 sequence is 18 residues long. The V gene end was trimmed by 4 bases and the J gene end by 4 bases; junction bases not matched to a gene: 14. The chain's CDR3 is CASSSYETSGTGKNIQYF. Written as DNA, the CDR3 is TGTGCCAGCAGCTCTTATGAGACCTCCGGGACAGGGAAAAACATTCAGTACTTC.

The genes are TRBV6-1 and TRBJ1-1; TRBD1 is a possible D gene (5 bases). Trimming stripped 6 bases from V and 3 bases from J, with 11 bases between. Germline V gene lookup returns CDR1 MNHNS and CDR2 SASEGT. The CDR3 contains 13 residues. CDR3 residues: CASRIRDYTEAFF. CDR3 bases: TGTGCCAGCAGAATCAGGGATTACACTGAAGCTTTCTTT.

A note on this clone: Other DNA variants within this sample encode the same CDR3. The CDR3 region has the DNA TGTGCCAGCAGTTCCAGAGGACTAGTTCCATACGAGCAGTACTTC. Protein sequence: CASSSRGLVPYEQYF. The J gene is TRBJ2-7, the V gene TRBV13, with TRBD2 matching 7 bases. Germline V CDR1 and CDR2: PRHDT, FYEKMQ (reference sequence). The CDR3 covers 15 residues. V was pared by 6 bases and J by 4 bases, with 12 bases of the junction left unmatched. Full variable domain (remainder filled in from reference TRBV13 and TRBJ2-7): AAGVIQSPRHLIKEKRETATLKCYPIPRHDTVYWYQQGPGQDPQFLISFYEKMQSDKGSIPDRFSAQQFSDYHSELNMSSLELGDSALYFCASSSRGLVPYEQYFGPGTRLTVT.

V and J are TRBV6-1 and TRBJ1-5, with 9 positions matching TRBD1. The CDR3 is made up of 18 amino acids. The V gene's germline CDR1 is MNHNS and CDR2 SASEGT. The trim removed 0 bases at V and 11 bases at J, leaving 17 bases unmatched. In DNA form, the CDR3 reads TGTGCCAGCAGTGAAGCCGTAGGCGGGACAGGGCCGTTCGTGTCCCAGCATTTT. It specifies CASSEAVGGTGPFVSQHF.

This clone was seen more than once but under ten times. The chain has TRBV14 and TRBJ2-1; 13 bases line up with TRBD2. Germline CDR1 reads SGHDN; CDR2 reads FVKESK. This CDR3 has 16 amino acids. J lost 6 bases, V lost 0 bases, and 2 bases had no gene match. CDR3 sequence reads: CASSQDRTSGGNEQFF. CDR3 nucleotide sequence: TGTGCCAGCAGCCAAGATCGGACTAGCGGGGGCAATGAGCAGTTCTTC.

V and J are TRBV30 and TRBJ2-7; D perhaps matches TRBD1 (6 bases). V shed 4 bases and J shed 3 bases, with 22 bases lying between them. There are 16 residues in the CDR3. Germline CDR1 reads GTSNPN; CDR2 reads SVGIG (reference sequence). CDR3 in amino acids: CAWKAPGTRDYYEQYF. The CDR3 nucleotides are TGTGCCTGGAAAGCACCCGGGACAAGGGATTACTACGAGCAGTACTTC.

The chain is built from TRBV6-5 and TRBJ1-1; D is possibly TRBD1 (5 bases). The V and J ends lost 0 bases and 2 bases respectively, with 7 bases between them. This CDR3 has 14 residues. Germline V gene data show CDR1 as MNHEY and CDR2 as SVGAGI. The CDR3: CASSYSGGNTEAFF. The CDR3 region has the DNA TGTGCCAGCAGTTACTCGGGGGGTAACACTGAAGCTTTCTTT.